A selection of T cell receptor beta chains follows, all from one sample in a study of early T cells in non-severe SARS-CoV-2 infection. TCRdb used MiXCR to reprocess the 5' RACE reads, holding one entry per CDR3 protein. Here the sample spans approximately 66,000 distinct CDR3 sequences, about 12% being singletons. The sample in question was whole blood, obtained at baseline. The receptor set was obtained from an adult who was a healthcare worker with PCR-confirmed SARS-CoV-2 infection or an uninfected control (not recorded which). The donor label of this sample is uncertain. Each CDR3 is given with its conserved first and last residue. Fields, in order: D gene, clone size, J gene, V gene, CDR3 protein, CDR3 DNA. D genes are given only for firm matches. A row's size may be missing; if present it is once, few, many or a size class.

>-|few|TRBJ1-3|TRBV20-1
CSARGGETKGTIYF
TGCAGTGCTAGAGGGGGGGAGACGAAAGGGACCATATATTTT
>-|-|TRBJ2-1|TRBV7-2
CASSQPSGGGSEQFF
TGTGCCAGCAGCCAACCGTCAGGGGGCGGGAGTGAGCAGTTCTTC
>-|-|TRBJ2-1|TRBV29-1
CSVEVNQQEQFF
TGCAGCGTTGAAGTTAACCAACAAGAGCAGTTCTTC
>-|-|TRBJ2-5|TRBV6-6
CASSGRRRPLQETQYF
TGTGCCAGCAGCGGTCGAAGGAGGCCTTTGCAAGAGACCCAGTACTTC
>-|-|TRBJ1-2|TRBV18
CASSRGDTTNYGYTF
TGTGCCAGCTCCCGCGGGGACACCACTAACTATGGCTACACCTTC
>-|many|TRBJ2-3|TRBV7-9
CASSLGVWGADTQYF
TGTGCCAGCAGCTTAGGGGTCTGGGGGGCAGATACGCAGTATTTT
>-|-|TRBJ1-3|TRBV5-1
CASSSSYQGSGNTIYF
TGCGCCAGCAGCTCGTCTTACCAAGGTTCTGGAAACACCATATATTTT
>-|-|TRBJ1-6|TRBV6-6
CASSRRPGASNNSPLHF
TGTGCCAGCAGTAGACGACCAGGGGCTTCTAATAATTCACCCCTCCACTTT
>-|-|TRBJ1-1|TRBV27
CASSVGVDTEAFF
TGTGCCAGCAGTGTCGGAGTGGACACTGAAGCTTTCTTT
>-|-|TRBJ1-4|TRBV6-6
CASSYQEEKLFF
TGTGCCAGCAGTTATCAGGAAGAAAAACTGTTTTTT
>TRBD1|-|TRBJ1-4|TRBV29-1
CSVVVQGKTHEKLFF
TGCAGCGTCGTAGTACAGGGGAAGACCCACGAAAAACTGTTTTTT
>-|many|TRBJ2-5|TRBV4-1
CASSQELAETQYF
TGCGCCAGCAGCCAAGAATTAGCGGAGACCCAGTACTTC
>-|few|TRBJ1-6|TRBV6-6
CATREAQNSPLHF
TGTGCCACCCGAGAAGCACAGAATTCACCCCTCCACTTT
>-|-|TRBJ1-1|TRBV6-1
CATEGARSTEAFF
TGTGCCACCGAAGGGGCAAGAAGCACTGAAGCTTTCTTT
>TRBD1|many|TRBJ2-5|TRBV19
CASSRTGDKSETQYF
TGTGCCAGTAGCCGAACAGGGGACAAATCCGAGACCCAGTACTTC
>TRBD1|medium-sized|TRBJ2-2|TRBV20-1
CSARQGAGELFF
TGCAGTGCTAGACAGGGGGCCGGGGAGCTGTTTTTT
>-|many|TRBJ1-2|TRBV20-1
CSAREWGNYGYTF
TGCAGTGCTAGAGAGTGGGGGAACTATGGCTACACCTTC
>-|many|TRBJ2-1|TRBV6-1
CASSEVRGDEQFF
TGTGCCAGCAGTGAAGTCAGGGGGGATGAGCAGTTCTTC
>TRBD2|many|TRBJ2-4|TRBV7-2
CASSLAVAGSRNIQYF
TGTGCCAGCAGCTTAGCCGTAGCGGGGTCACGGAACATTCAGTACTTC
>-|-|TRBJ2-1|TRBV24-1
CATSDTWSGRNYNEQFF
TGTGCCACCAGTGATACTTGGTCAGGCAGAAACTACAATGAGCAGTTCTTC
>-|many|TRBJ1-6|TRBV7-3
CASSHGANSPLHF
TGTGCCAGCAGCCATGGGGCTAATTCACCCCTCCACTTT
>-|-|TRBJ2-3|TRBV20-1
CSAERSTDTQYF
TGCAGTGCCGAGCGGAGCACAGATACGCAGTATTTT
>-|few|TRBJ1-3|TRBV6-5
CASSPETAPGNTIYF
TGTGCCAGCAGTCCAGAGACCGCGCCCGGAAACACCATATATTTT
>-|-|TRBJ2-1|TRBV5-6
CASSLGDLHEQFF
TGTGCCAGCAGCTTGGGAGACCTCCATGAGCAGTTCTTC
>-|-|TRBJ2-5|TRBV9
CASSARFTETQYF
TGTGCCAGCAGCGCCCGTTTCACTGAGACCCAGTACTTC
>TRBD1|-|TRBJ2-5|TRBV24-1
CATSVPGDSGTQYF
TGTGCCACCAGTGTTCCCGGGGACAGCGGGACCCAGTACTTC
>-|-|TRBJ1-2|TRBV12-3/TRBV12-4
CASSAQGFGYTF
TGTGCCAGCAGTGCCCAGGGGTTTGGCTACACCTTC
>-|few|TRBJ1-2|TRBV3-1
CASSQGGRPLYGYTF
TGTGCCAGCAGCCAAGGTGGCAGACCGCTCTATGGCTACACCTTC
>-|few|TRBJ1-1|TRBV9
CASSRTATTSNTEAFF
TGTGCCAGCAGCCGGACAGCCACTACCTCGAACACTGAAGCTTTCTTT
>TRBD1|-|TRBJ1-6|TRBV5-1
CASSLPGQNSPLHF
TGCGCCAGCAGCTTACCGGGACAGAATTCACCCCTCCACTTT
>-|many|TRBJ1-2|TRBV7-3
CASSLRGRSNGYTF
TGTGCCAGCAGCTTACGGGGGCGATCGAATGGCTACACCTTC
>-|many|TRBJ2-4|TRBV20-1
CSASQTGNKNIQYF
TGCAGTGCTTCACAAACCGGGAACAAAAACATTCAGTACTTC
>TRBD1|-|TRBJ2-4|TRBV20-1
CSARGSGTGEIIQYF
TGCAGTGCTAGAGGGTCCGGGACAGGTGAAATAATTCAGTACTTC